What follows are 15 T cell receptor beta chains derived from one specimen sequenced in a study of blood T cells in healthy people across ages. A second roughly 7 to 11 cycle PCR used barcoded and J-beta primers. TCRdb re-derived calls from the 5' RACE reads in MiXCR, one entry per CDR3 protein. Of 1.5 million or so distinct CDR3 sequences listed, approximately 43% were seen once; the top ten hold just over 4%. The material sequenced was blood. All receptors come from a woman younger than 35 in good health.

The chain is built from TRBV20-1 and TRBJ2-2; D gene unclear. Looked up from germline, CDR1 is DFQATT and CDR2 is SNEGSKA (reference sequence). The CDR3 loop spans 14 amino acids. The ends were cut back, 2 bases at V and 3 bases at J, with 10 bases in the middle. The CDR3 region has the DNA TGCAGTGCTAGAAAAGGGCCGGACACCGGGGAGCTGTTTTTT. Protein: CSARKGPDTGELFF.

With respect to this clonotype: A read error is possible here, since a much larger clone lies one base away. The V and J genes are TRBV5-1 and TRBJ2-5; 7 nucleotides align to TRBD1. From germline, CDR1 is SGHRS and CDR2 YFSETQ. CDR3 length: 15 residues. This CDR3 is CASSFLGQRQEAQYF. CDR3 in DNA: TGCGCCAGCAGCTTCCTGGGACAGAGACAAGAGGCCCAGTACTTC.

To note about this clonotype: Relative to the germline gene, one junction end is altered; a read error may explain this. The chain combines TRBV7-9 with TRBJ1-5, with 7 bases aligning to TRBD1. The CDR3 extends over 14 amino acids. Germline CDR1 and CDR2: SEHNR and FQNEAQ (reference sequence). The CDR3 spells CASSQTGANQPQRF. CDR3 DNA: TGTGCCAGCAGCCAAACAGGGGCCAATCAGCCCCAGCGTTTT.

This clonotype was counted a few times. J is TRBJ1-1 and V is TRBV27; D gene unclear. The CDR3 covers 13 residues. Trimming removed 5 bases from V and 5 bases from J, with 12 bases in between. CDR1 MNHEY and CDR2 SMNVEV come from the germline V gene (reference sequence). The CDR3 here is CASSVALGTEAFF. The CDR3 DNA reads TGTGCCAGCAGTGTAGCCCTCGGGACTGAAGCTTTCTTT.

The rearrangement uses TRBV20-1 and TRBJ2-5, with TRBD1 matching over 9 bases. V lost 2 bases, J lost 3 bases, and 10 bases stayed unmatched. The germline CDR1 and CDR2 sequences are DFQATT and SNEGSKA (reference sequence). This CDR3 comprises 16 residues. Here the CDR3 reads CSARTTGTGFEETQYF. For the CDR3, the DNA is TGCAGTGCTAGAACCACCGGGACAGGGTTCGAAGAGACCCAGTACTTC.

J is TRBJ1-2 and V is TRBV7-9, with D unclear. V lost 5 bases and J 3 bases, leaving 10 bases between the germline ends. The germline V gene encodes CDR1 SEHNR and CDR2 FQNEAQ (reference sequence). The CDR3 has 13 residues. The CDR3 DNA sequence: TGTGCCAGCAGCCCAGAAATGGACTATGGCTACACCTTC. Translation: CASSPEMDYGYTF.

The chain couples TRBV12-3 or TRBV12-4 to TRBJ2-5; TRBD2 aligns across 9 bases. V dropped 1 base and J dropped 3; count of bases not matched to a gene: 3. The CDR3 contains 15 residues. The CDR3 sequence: CASSLGRTSEETQYF. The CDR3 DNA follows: TGTGCCAGCAGTTTAGGTCGGACTAGCGAAGAGACCCAGTACTTC.

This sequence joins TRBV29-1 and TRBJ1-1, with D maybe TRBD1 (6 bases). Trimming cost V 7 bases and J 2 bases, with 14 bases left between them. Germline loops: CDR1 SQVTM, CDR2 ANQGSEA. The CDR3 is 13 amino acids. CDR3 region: CSAKGQPNTEAFF. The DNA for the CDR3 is TGCAGCGCGAAAGGACAGCCAAACACTGAAGCTTTCTTT.

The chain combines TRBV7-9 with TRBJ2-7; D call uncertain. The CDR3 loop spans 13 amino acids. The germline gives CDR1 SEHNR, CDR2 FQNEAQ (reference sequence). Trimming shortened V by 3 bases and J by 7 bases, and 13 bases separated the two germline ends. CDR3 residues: CASSFGTYNEQYF. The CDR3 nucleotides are TGTGCCAGCAGCTTCGGAACTTACAATGAGCAGTACTTC.

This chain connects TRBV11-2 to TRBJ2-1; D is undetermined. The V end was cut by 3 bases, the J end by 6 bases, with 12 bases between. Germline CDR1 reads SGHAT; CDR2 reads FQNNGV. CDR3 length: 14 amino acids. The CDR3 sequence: CASSFTGMGNEQFF. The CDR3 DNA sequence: TGTGCCAGCAGCTTTACGGGCATGGGCAATGAGCAGTTCTTC.

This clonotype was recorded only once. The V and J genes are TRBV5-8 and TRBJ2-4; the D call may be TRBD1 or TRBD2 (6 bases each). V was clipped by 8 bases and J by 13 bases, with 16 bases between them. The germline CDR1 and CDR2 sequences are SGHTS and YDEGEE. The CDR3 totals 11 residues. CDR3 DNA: TGTGCCAGTATGGAGGGGGAAGAGCAGTACTTC. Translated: CASMEGEEQYF.

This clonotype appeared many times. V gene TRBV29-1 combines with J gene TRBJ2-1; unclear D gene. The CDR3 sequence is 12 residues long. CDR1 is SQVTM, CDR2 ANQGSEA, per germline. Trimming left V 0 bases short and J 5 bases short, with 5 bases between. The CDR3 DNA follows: TGCAGCGTTGAAGATCACGACAATGAGCAGTTCTTC. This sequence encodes CSVEDHDNEQFF.

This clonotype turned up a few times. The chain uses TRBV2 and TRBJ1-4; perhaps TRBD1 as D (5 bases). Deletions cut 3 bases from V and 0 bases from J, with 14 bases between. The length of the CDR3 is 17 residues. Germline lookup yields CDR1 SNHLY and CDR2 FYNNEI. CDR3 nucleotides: TGTGCCAGCAGTGACACTTCAAGGGGAGCAACTAATGAAAAACTGTTTTTT. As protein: CASSDTSRGATNEKLFF.

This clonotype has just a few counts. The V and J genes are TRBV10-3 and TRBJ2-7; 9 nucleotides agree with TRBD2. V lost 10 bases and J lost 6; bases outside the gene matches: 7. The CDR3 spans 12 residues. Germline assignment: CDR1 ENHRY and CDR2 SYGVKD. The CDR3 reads CANQGLAGEQYF. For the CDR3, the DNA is TGTGCCAATCAGGGACTAGCCGGCGAGCAGTACTTC.

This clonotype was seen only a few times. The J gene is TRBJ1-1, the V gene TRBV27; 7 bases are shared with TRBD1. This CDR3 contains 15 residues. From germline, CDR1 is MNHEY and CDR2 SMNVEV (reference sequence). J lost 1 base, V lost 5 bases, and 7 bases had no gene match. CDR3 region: CASSPYRGPNTEAFF. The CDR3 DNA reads TGTGCCAGCAGTCCATACAGGGGTCCGAACACTGAAGCTTTCTTT.